A selection of T cell receptor beta chains follows, all from one sample in a study of blood T cell repertoires in COVID-19. Repertoires were generated with immunoSEQ multiplex PCR, while TCRdb's copy carries only in-frame clones and drops some. The sample contains 120,000 or so clones, around 91% of which appear only once. Material for sequencing was peripheral blood. The origin of the receptors is a man aged 70 or older with active or convalescent COVID-19. Each CDR3 is given without its conserved first and last residue.

V	J	CDR3
TRBV10-2	TRBJ1-6	ASSVQTGAGNSPLH
TRBV5-1	TRBJ2-2	ASSILQTNTGELF
TRBV29-1	TRBJ1-5	SVGTREDQH
TRBV7-9	TRBJ2-5	ASSQGLAGETQY
TRBV2	TRBJ2-2	ASSGGSQAGELF
TRBV21-1	TRBJ2-7	ASSKGSSGRDEQY
TRBV19	TRBJ1-1	ASRVEGATEAF
TRBV30	TRBJ2-7	AWSRYGGEQY
TRBV7-8	TRBJ2-1	APPRLPGAGAAGPDNEQF
TRBV5-5	TRBJ2-3	ASRPQTDTQY
TRBV18	TRBJ1-1	ASSLGQVTNTEAF
TRBV2	TRBJ1-1	ASSEDAGMNTEAF
TRBV7-6	TRBJ2-1	ASSLDAGAAEQF
TRBV19	TRBJ1-5	ASSTTGGAYQPQH
TRBV12-2	TRBJ1-2	ASRLADNYGYT
TRBV10-3	TRBJ2-3	ALGREPDTQY
TRBV7-9	TRBJ1-2	ASSLVGQDYGYT
TRBV28	TRBJ1-1	ASTNPPGEAF
TRBV27	TRBJ1-4	ASSLITGGPNEKLF
TRBV11-3	TRBJ2-7	ASSQTSNEQY
TRBV9	TRBJ2-3	ASSVDPAPGADTQY
TRBV7-8	TRBJ2-2	ASSSYLMTGKGTGELF
TRBV23-1	TRBJ1-1	ASSQLGQAWFGATEAF
TRBV5-1	TRBJ2-3	ASLRDSSTDTQY
TRBV11-2	TRBJ2-2	ASSLLASAGELF
TRBV9	TRBJ2-5	ASSVAGRAGQETQY
TRBV27	TRBJ2-7	ASSHSTGQGDYEQY
TRBV7-9	TRBJ1-3	ANDRGSSGNTIY
TRBV4-1	TRBJ2-7	ASSQDAGLAYEQY
TRBV2	TRBJ2-2	ASPRGQGLGGELF
TRBV2	TRBJ1-6	ASSGQDPRNSPLH
TRBV7-8	TRBJ1-2	ASSEAGRRRGYT
TRBV6-5	TRBJ2-2	ATQGGVYTGELF
TRBV7-9	TRBJ2-3	ASSLSTVREY
TRBV5-1	TRBJ2-2	ASTRGPGAGGELF
TRBV3-1/TRBV3-2	TRBJ2-7	ASSQSAGGRY
TRBV19	TRBJ2-7	ASSIGGLAGAGEQY
TRBV28	TRBJ2-3	ASQDGVADTQY
TRBV19	TRBJ2-7	ASSIGTDRPYEQY
TRBV19	TRBJ1-5	ASSIGRAQH
TRBV19	TRBJ1-2	ASRSGTGPGWNGYT
TRBV27	TRBJ1-1	ASSARGQNTEAF
TRBV19	TRBJ1-5	ASSIEISGNQPQH
TRBV19	TRBJ1-2	ASSLGIQGYGYT
TRBV20-1	TRBJ2-2	SASRTSGPPYTGELF
TRBV27	TRBJ1-3	ASSFSEGEKSSGNTIY
TRBV11-3	TRBJ2-1	ASSFAPTSPLGSYNEQF
TRBV29-1	TRBJ2-7	SVERSGLPYEQY
TRBV6-6	TRBJ2-7	ASTPQGARVEQY
TRBV6-1	TRBJ2-7	ASSEATGTNEQY
TRBV9	TRBJ2-1	ASSLSGTRDNEQF
TRBV2	TRBJ1-1	ASSDRQGRYTEAF
TRBV5-5	TRBJ2-6	ASSLAAGDVLT
TRBV28	TRBJ2-2	ASSFLWGLDGELF
TRBV20-1	TRBJ2-4	SARVSDIQY